Following are 2 T cell receptor beta chains from one sample sequenced in a study of cytomegalovirus exposure and HLA in healthy donors (dated by TCRdb to 2016 to 2017). Library method: the immunoSEQ multiplex PCR assay. For the multiplex PCR, a mixture combining 60 forward primers for TCR Vbeta segments and 13 reverse primers for TCR Jbeta segments was used. The table comes from immuneACCESS by way of TCRdb, which keeps in-frame sequences with V and J called. Part of the clones is missing from these tables; in studies checked, under half for an unresolved V gene and the rest for unknown reasons. The sample contains 120,000 or so clones, over 15% of them found a single time. The ten most abundant clones make up over 1.5% of the sample. The sequencing input was PBMCs. Every receptor here comes from a young woman in good health and CMV-seronegative.

The chain links TRBV5-1 to TRBJ2-5; 8 bases align to TRBD1. The J call may be wrong; the DNA end is better matched by TRBJ2-7. CDR1 and CDR2 (germline): SGHRS, YFSETQ. This CDR3 has 14 amino acids. CDR3 DNA sequence: TGCGCCAGCAGCTCGACAGGGGTGGGATACGAGCAGTACTTC. This sequence encodes CASSSTGVGYEQYF.

The table lists this clone with a few counts. The chain is built from TRBV10-3 and TRBJ1-1; tentative D call: TRBD1 (6 bases). This CDR3 is built from 16 residues. The V and J ends lost 2 bases and 2 bases respectively, with 15 bases between them. The germline V gene encodes CDR1 ENHRY and CDR2 SYGVKD. The DNA of the CDR3 is TGTGCCATCAGTGAGACCGACAGACAGGATAACACTGAAGCTTTCTTT. Residues: CAISETDRQDNTEAFF.